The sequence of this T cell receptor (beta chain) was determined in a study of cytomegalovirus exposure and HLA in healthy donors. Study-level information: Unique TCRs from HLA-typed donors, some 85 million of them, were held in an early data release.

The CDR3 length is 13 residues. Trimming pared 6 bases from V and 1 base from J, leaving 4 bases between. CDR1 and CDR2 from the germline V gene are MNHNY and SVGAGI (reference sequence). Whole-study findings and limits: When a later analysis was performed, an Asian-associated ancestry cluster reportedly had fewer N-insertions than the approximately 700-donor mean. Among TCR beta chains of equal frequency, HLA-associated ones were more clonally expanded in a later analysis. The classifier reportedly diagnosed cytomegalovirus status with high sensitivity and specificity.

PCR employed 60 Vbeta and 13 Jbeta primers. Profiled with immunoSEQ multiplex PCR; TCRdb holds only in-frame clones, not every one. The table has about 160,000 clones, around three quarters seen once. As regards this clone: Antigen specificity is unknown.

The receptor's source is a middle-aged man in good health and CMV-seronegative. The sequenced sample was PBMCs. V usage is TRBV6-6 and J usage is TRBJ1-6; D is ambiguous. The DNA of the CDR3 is TGTGCCAGCAGGTTATCCTATAATTCACCCCTCCACTTT. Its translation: CASRLSYNSPLHF.